The clone carrying this T cell receptor beta chain was seen ten or more times. With 10 bases removed from V and 3 bases from J, the gap between germline ends came to 10 bases. The CDR3 consists of 11 residues. Germline assignment: CDR1 MDHEN and CDR2 SYDVKM. This entry belongs to a study of T cells in Graves' hyperthyroidism and ophthalmopathy. At the level of the study: At initial diagnosis, before any treatment had begun, peripheral blood was obtained.

Amplified TCR beta CDR3 regions derived from RNA transcripts. First-round RT-PCR with HTBI primers amplified the TCR CDR3 region. TCRdb recomputed calls from the multiplex PCR reads with MiXCR, one row per CDR3 protein. The profile shows approximately 420,000 distinct CDR3 sequences, roughly 15% of them singletons. The source is a woman aged 18-29 years with Graves' hyperthyroidism. This chain links TRBV28 with TRBJ2-7, with D uncertain. Material: blood. CDR3 nucleotide sequence: TGTGCCACCAAGAGTCACTACGAGCAGTACTTC. It yields the protein CATKSHYEQYF.